The clone carrying this TCR beta chain was detected many times. The target antigen is unknown. The data were taken from a study of regulatory T cells in long-lasting Graves disease. As for the study in general: The definition of persistent Graves' disease was over 5 years of antithyroid drugs with positive TSH receptor antibodies.

Stated time point: persistent/refractory GD, antithyroid drugs over 5 years with positive TRAb. Preparation of the TCR library used RNA extracted from PBMCs. V was clipped by 7 bases and J by 2 bases, with 11 bases between them. CDR3 length: 13 amino acids. Germline CDR1 and CDR2: MNHNS and SASEGT. HTBI primers from iRepertoire and Arm-PCR of CDR3 regions yielded the TCR beta libraries. Each CDR3 protein gets one entry after TCRdb re-called the multiplex PCR reads with MiXCR. In the table there are roughly 490,000 distinct CDR3 sequences, roughly 23% of which are singletons. Study-level points and caveats: Persistent disease preferred TRBV28, TRBJ1-2 and TRBJ2-5; new disease, TRBV20-1 and TRBJ2-1. Study was limited to peripheral blood, excluding thyroid tissue.

The sequence was collected from a female donor with Graves disease. The material was peripheral blood mononuclear cells (PBMCs), obtained when the disease was refractory, from a patient treated with antithyroid drugs. The chain carries TRBV6-1 and TRBJ1-2, with D possibly TRBD1 on 5 matching bases. The CDR3 region has the DNA TGTGCCAGCATTCCAGCAGGGAACTATGGCTACACCTTC. Encoded protein: CASIPAGNYGYTF.